What follows are 8 T cell receptor beta chains derived from one specimen sequenced in a study of T cell changes during pregnancy in multiple sclerosis. Clones were read by immunoSEQ multiplex PCR, and TCRdb kept only the in-frame ones, dropping some. This repertoire shows tens of thousands of clones, 91% found once; its top ten account for roughly 2%. The sequences come from CD4+ T cells from peripheral blood mononuclear cells, collected after pregnancy. The origin of the receptors is a female donor in good health, enrolled as a control in a pregnancy study.

The V gene is TRBV19, the J gene TRBJ2-7; D remains unclear. Trimming removed 0 bases at V and 1 base at J, with 10 bases between. CDR3 size: 15 residues. Germline loops: CDR1 LNHDA, CDR2 SQIVND (reference sequence). The CDR3 bases are TGTGCCAGTAGTATAGATATTCGGGTATCCTACGAGCAGTACTTC. This gives the protein CASSIDIRVSYEQYF.

The J gene is TRBJ2-4, the V gene TRBV18, with D unclear. The CDR3 spans 17 residues. V was shortened by 3 bases and J by 0 bases, with 15 bases between the two germline ends. Germline V gene sequence: CDR1 KGHSH, CDR2 LQKENI. The CDR3 region has the DNA TGTGCCAGCTCACCCATGTCAGGAATTCTAGCCAAAAACATTCAGTACTTC. It is translated as CASSPMSGILAKNIQYF.

This chain uses TRBV7-2 with TRBJ1-2; the match to TRBD1 covers 10 bases. This CDR3 is built from 16 residues. CDR1 and CDR2 from the germline V gene are SGHTA and FQGNSA. V lost 0 bases to trimming and J lost 4 bases; unmatched junction nucleotides: 5. CDR3 region: CASSLAPGQGTYGYTF. The CDR3 region has the DNA TGTGCCAGCAGCTTAGCCCCGGGACAGGGGACCTATGGCTACACCTTC.

The J gene is TRBJ1-2, the V gene TRBV2, with 7 nucleotides matching TRBD1. Trimming took 5 bases from V and 5 from J; bases not matched to a gene: 5. CDR3 length: 13 amino acids. Germline V gene sequence: CDR1 SNHLY, CDR2 FYNNEI. Here the CDR3 reads CASSRDSVYGYTF. In nucleotides, the CDR3 is TGTGCCAGCAGTCGGGACAGCGTTTATGGCTACACCTTC.

The chain couples TRBV19 to TRBJ2-7; D may be TRBD2 (6 bases). The CDR3 runs to 14 residues. Trimming removed 5 bases from V and 0 bases from J, with 11 bases in between. In germline, CDR1 is LNHDA, CDR2 SQIVND (reference sequence). CDR3 nucleotides: TGTGCCAGTAGTGATAGCGGTTACTCCTACGAGCAGTACTTC. Encoded protein: CASSDSGYSYEQYF.

The chain recombines TRBV5-1 with TRBJ2-1; perhaps TRBD2 as D (6 bases). From germline, CDR1 is SGHRS and CDR2 YFSETQ. This CDR3 is 15 amino acids long. Trimming took 3 bases from V and 5 from J, leaving 15 bases between them. CDR3 nucleotide sequence: TGCGCCAGCAGCTCACCCTGGGACTTTGACAATGAGCAGTTCTTC. Translating gives CASSSPWDFDNEQFF.

The genes are TRBV28 and TRBJ2-7; 11 positions match TRBD2. Germline V gene data show CDR1 as MDHEN and CDR2 as SYDVKM. V was clipped by 10 bases and J by 7 bases; unmatched bases: 6. The length of the CDR3 is 12 residues. CDR3: CATYSGGAEQYF. CDR3 DNA sequence: TGTGCCACATATAGCGGGGGGGCGGAGCAGTACTTC.

This clone was recorded a few times. The J gene is TRBJ2-2, the V gene TRBV5-1; TRBD2 is a possible D gene (6 bases). The CDR3 has 15 residues. Germline values: CDR1 SGHRS, CDR2 YFSETQ. V dropped 2 bases and J dropped 1 base, with 9 bases sitting between them. CDR3: CASSFGGVNTGELFF. CDR3 in DNA: TGCGCCAGCAGCTTTGGAGGGGTGAACACCGGGGAGCTGTTTTTT.